Below, 25 T cell receptor beta chains from the same sample are listed, as sequenced in a study of Graves' ophthalmopathy and Graves' hyperthyroidism. Researchers took RNA transcripts and amplified TCR beta CDR3 regions from them. RT-PCR was first run with HTBI primers, then multiplex PCR in a second round. Each CDR3 protein gets one entry after TCRdb re-called the multiplex PCR reads with MiXCR. The sample yields about 480,000 distinct CDR3 sequences, around an eighth seen once. Material: blood. Receptors originate from a woman younger than 45 with Graves' ophthalmopathy.

This clonotype came up many times. This chain connects TRBV28 to TRBJ1-2, with TRBD1 identical over 8 bases. CDR1 is MDHEN, CDR2 SYDVKM, per germline. The CDR3 spans 13 residues. Trimming at V came to 7 bases and at J to 5 bases, leaving 6 bases not matched to a gene. This CDR3 is CASIRTGSYGYTF. The CDR3 DNA sequence: TGTGCCAGCATTCGGACAGGGTCATATGGCTACACCTTC.

This clonotype was detected ten times or more. The V and J genes are TRBV7-8 and TRBJ1-2; no firm D call. The germline CDR1 and CDR2 sequences are SGHVS and FQNEAQ. V was shortened by 4 bases and J by 6 bases, with 9 bases between the two germline ends. This CDR3 contains 12 residues. The CDR3 region is CASSYTDNGYTF. Here the CDR3 DNA reads TGTGCCAGCAGCTACACAGACAATGGCTACACCTTC.

This clonotype was seen ten or more times. V and J are TRBV6-4 and TRBJ2-2; 9 bases line up with TRBD1. V lost 5 bases, J lost 6 bases, and 13 bases stayed unmatched. Germline assignment: CDR1 MRHNA and CDR2 SNTAGT. The CDR3 runs 17 residues. The chain's CDR3 is CASSLSRDRASSGELFF. DNA of the CDR3: TGTGCCAGCAGTCTCTCCCGGGACAGGGCGTCATCCGGGGAGCTGTTTTTT.

This clonotype has ten or more counts. V is TRBV6-5 and J is TRBJ2-7; TRBD1 might be the D (6 bases). This CDR3 has 14 residues. Germline V gene sequence: CDR1 MNHEY, CDR2 SVGAGI. V lost 7 bases and J lost 0, with 13 bases in between. The CDR3 spells CASIGTRFSYEQYF. The CDR3 coding sequence is TGTGCCAGCATAGGGACACGATTCTCCTACGAGCAGTACTTC.

In this sample, this clonotype turned up many times. The V and J genes are TRBV12-3 or TRBV12-4 and TRBJ1-1; TRBD1 is a possible D gene (5 bases). The V gene lost 6 bases and the J gene lost 0 bases, with 11 bases spanning the gap. The CDR3 is made up of 14 amino acids. The chain's CDR3 is CASSQQVLNTEAFF. CDR3 nucleotide sequence: TGTGCCAGCAGCCAACAGGTCCTGAACACTGAAGCTTTCTTT.

This clonotype was counted at least ten times. The chain recombines TRBV12-3 or TRBV12-4 with TRBJ1-1; D is possibly TRBD1 (5 bases). The CDR3 spans 15 residues. Deletions cut 4 bases from V and 0 bases from J, with 12 bases between. The CDR3 DNA sequence: TGTGCCAGCAGTTGGATCGGACACTTGAACACTGAAGCTTTCTTT. Its translation is CASSWIGHLNTEAFF.

This clonotype has at least ten counts. The chain links TRBV11-3 to TRBJ2-5; either TRBD1 or TRBD2 may supply D (5 bases each). The CDR3 sequence is 15 residues long. Trimming cost V 2 bases and J 5 bases, with 15 bases left between them. Germline V gene sequence: CDR1 SGHNT, CDR2 YENEEA. The DNA for the CDR3 is TGTGCCAGCAGCTTATCACCTACCTGGGGGGAGACCCAGTACTTC. Amino acids: CASSLSPTWGETQYF. Drawing the rest from reference TRBV11-3 and TRBJ2-5, the complete variable domain is EAGVVQSPRYKIIEKKQPVAFWCNPISGHNTLYWYLQNLGQGPELLIRYENEEAVDDSQLPKDRFSAERLKGVDSTLKIQPAELGDSAVYLCASSLSPTWGETQYFGPGTRLLVL.

This clonotype was counted many times. The chain uses TRBV28 and TRBJ1-1; TRBD1 matches at 7 bases. V gave up 6 bases and J gave up 0 bases; unmatched junction bases: 7. Germline V gives CDR1 MDHEN, CDR2 SYDVKM. The CDR3 is 15 residues long. The CDR3 nucleotides are TGTGCCAGCAGCCTCATAACAGGGGTGAACACTGAAGCTTTCTTT. Its protein product is CASSLITGVNTEAFF.

This clonotype was found many times. The chain couples TRBV6-5 to TRBJ1-4; no definite D call. Trimming removed 0 bases at V and 3 bases at J, with 8 bases between. Per germline, CDR1 MNHEY and CDR2 SVGAGI. CDR3 length: 15 residues. CDR3: CASSYSINPNEKLFF. For the CDR3, the DNA is TGTGCCAGCAGTTACTCGATTAACCCTAATGAAAAACTGTTTTTT.

This clonotype has ten or more counts. The chain links TRBV12-5 to TRBJ1-5; D uncertain. The CDR3 extends over 13 amino acids. The germline V and J ends were trimmed by 1 base and 5 bases, with 6 bases remaining between them. In germline, CDR1 is LGHNT, CDR2 FRNRAP. The chain's CDR3 is CASGLGGHQPQHF. Here the CDR3 DNA reads TGTGCTAGTGGTTTGGGGGGTCATCAGCCCCAGCATTTT.

Remarks on this clonotype: It may be a read error: a sequence one base away is much more abundant. The chain is built from TRBV29-1 and TRBJ2-2, with D perhaps matching TRBD1 (8 bases). This CDR3 contains 13 residues. CDR1 SQVTM and CDR2 ANQGSEA come from the germline V gene. CDR3 loop: CGGGQENTGELFF. CDR3 coding DNA: TGCGGCGGGGGACAGGAAAACACCGGGGAGCTGTTTTTT.

This clonotype has ten or more counts. This chain links TRBV20-1 with TRBJ1-5, with a tentative D call TRBD1 (6 bases). Germline CDR1 is DFQATT and CDR2 is SNEGSKA (reference sequence). The CDR3 totals 13 residues. Trimming shortened V by 0 bases and J by 13 bases, and 16 bases separated the two germline ends. The CDR3 is CSARDRGRALQHF. As DNA, the CDR3 is TGCAGTGCTAGAGATAGGGGGAGGGCCCTACAGCATTTT.

This clonotype was observed at least ten times. The chain carries TRBV28 and TRBJ2-5, with TRBD1 matching over 10 bases. Germline V gives CDR1 MDHEN, CDR2 SYDVKM. V lost 4 bases and J lost 3; bases outside the gene matches: 5. The CDR3 has 15 residues. This CDR3 is CASSSPGTGEETQYF. The CDR3 bases are TGTGCCAGCAGTTCCCCCGGGACAGGGGAAGAGACCCAGTACTTC.

This clonotype was seen repeatedly, ten times or more. The rearrangement uses TRBV6-1 and TRBJ1-1; D unclear. This CDR3 has 14 amino acids. V lost 2 bases, J lost 0 bases, and 7 bases lay in between. The germline CDR1 and CDR2 sequences are MNHNS and SASEGT. CDR3 region: CASSERRLNTEAFF. CDR3 DNA sequence: TGTGCCAGCAGTGAACGGCGTCTGAACACTGAAGCTTTCTTT.

This clonotype was seen repeatedly, ten times or more. The V and J genes are TRBV4-1 and TRBJ2-6; 11 positions match TRBD1. The ends lost 2 bases at V and 0 bases at J; junction bases unmatched: 3. Per germline, CDR1 MGHRA and CDR2 YSYEKL. The CDR3 is 18 residues long. The CDR3 here is CASSQPGQGDSGANVLTF. The CDR3 DNA follows: TGCGCCAGCAGCCAACCGGGACAGGGGGACTCTGGGGCCAACGTCCTGACTTTC.

Ten or more counts support this clonotype. V gene TRBV28 combines with J gene TRBJ1-2, with a tentative D call TRBD1 (5 bases). V was shortened by 5 bases and J by 4 bases, with 20 bases between the two germline ends. The CDR3 runs to 16 residues. Germline V lookup: CDR1 MDHEN, CDR2 SYDVKM. CDR3: CASSPVKGSTSYGYTF. In DNA form, the CDR3 reads TGTGCCAGCAGTCCCGTTAAGGGGAGTACCTCCTATGGCTACACCTTC.

This chain links TRBV2 with TRBJ2-5; no firm D call. Germline V gives CDR1 SNHLY, CDR2 FYNNEI. V was trimmed by 7 bases and J by 2 bases, leaving 11 bases between them. This CDR3 has 13 residues. The CDR3: CASIPPGQETQYF. CDR3 coding DNA: TGTGCCAGCATCCCCCCAGGACAAGAGACCCAGTACTTC.

This clonotype was recorded a few times. This chain connects TRBV27 to TRBJ2-7; D might be TRBD2 (6 bases). The germline V gene encodes CDR1 MNHEY and CDR2 SMNVEV (reference sequence). Trimming took 5 bases from V and 3 from J, leaving 20 bases between them. The CDR3 covers 16 residues. The CDR3 here is CASSAAPWRGYYEQYF. The CDR3 region has the DNA TGTGCCAGCAGTGCAGCCCCGTGGCGGGGTTACTACGAGCAGTACTTC.

This clonotype was seen more than once but under ten times. The chain is built from TRBV19 and TRBJ2-5; D perhaps matches TRBD1 (5 bases). Trimming left V 3 bases short and J 1 base short, with 9 bases between. Per germline, CDR1 LNHDA and CDR2 SQIVND (reference sequence). The CDR3 has 14 amino acids. The CDR3 spells CASSMAQAQETQYF. CDR3 DNA: TGTGCCAGTAGTATGGCACAGGCCCAAGAGACCCAGTACTTC.

This clonotype came up many times. The V call is TRBV5-4, the J call TRBJ1-1; D gene unclear. Germline-derived CDR1 and CDR2 are SGHNT and YYREEE (reference sequence). V lost 6 bases and J 0 bases, leaving 15 bases between the germline ends. The CDR3 loop spans 15 amino acids. CDR3 in DNA: TGTGCCAGCACCTACAAGGGAGTCATGAACACTGAAGCTTTCTTT. This codes for CASTYKGVMNTEAFF.

This clonotype was counted many times. The chain combines TRBV6-5 with TRBJ2-7; D might be TRBD2 (6 bases). V shed 0 bases and J shed 6 bases, with 15 bases lying between them. The CDR3 runs to 15 residues. Germline-derived CDR1 and CDR2 are MNHEY and SVGAGI. CDR3 in DNA: TGTGCCAGCAGTTACTCAGTATCGGGGGACGGCGAGCAGTACTTC. This gives the protein CASSYSVSGDGEQYF.

V usage is TRBV20-1 and J usage is TRBJ2-7; tentatively, D is TRBD1 (5 bases). This CDR3 is 13 amino acids long. V lost 6 bases to trimming and J lost 1 base, with 13 bases between them. Looked up from germline, CDR1 is DFQATT and CDR2 is SNEGSKA (reference sequence). The CDR3 reads CSALLGASYEQYF. The CDR3 DNA is TGCAGTGCGCTGCTAGGGGCATCCTACGAGCAGTACTTC.

Ten or more counts support this clonotype. The chain has TRBV2 and TRBJ1-1; TRBD1 might be the D (5 bases). Germline V gives CDR1 SNHLY, CDR2 FYNNEI. The CDR3 loop spans 11 amino acids. V lost 7 bases to trimming and J lost 6 bases, with 9 bases between them. CDR3 in DNA: TGTGCCAGCATGGGAGGGGCTGAAGCTTTCTTT. This codes for CASMGGAEAFF.

This clonotype was seen many times. V and J are TRBV7-8 and TRBJ1-5; D is possibly TRBD1 (6 bases). This CDR3 spans 16 amino acids. Trimming took off 7 bases at V and 5 bases at J, with 21 bases between the two ends. CDR1 and CDR2 (germline): SGHVS, FQNEAQ. For the CDR3, the DNA is TGTGCCAGCACCCCCTCACAGGGTCCAAAGGATCAGCCCCAGCATTTT. This translates into CASTPSQGPKDQPQHF.

This clonotype has a count of ten or more. The chain couples TRBV27 to TRBJ1-1; a possible D gene is TRBD1 (5 bases). V shed 3 bases and J shed 11 bases, with 19 bases lying between them. The length of the CDR3 is 14 residues. Germline V gene sequence: CDR1 MNHEY, CDR2 SMNVEV (reference sequence). In DNA form, the CDR3 reads TGTGCCAGCAGTTTTTCCGACGGGACCCAAGTTGCTTTCTTT. Its protein product is CASSFSDGTQVAFF.